These T cell receptor beta chains were read from a single sample in a study of T cell responses to AZD1222 COVID-19 vaccine. The repertoire was sequenced with immunoSEQ multiplex PCR; TCRdb's copy has only in-frame clones and lacks some. The top ten clones hold roughly 31% of a sample with tens of thousands of clones, about nine tenths of them seen once. Sequencing used peripheral blood, obtained 28 days after the second AZD1222 dose. The source of these receptors is an adult who received the AZD1222 COVID-19 vaccine. Both conserved end residues are part of each CDR3. Fields, in order: J gene, clone size, D gene, V gene, CDR3 protein, CDR3 DNA. The D gene is left open where the match is weak. The size entry is marked missing in some rows and otherwise reads once, few, many or a size class.

J gene: TRBJ2-7
clone size: -
D gene: -
V gene: TRBV28
CDR3 protein: CASIRGSEQYF
CDR3 DNA: TGTGCCAGCATTCGGGGATCCGAGCAGTACTTC

J gene: TRBJ2-4
clone size: -
D gene: -
V gene: TRBV12-3/TRBV12-4
CDR3 protein: CASSQAGVIQYF
CDR3 DNA: TGTGCCAGCAGCCAAGCGGGTGTCATTCAGTACTTC

J gene: TRBJ2-5
clone size: once
D gene: TRBD2
V gene: TRBV6-2/TRBV6-3
CDR3 protein: CASSYSDLRRAGVETQYF
CDR3 DNA: TGTGCCAGCAGTTACTCGGATCTCCGGCGAGCGGGAGTGGAGACCCAGTACTTC

J gene: TRBJ1-5
clone size: -
D gene: -
V gene: TRBV19
CDR3 protein: CASSGSRTPDYYSNQPQHF
CDR3 DNA: TGTGCCAGTAGTGGGAGTCGCACCCCAGATTATTATAGCAATCAGCCCCAGCATTTT

J gene: TRBJ1-2
clone size: -
D gene: TRBD1
V gene: TRBV7-3
CDR3 protein: CASSFRTGDGYTF
CDR3 DNA: TGTGCCAGCAGCTTTAGGACAGGGGATGGCTACACCTTC

J gene: TRBJ2-7
clone size: -
D gene: -
V gene: TRBV7-9
CDR3 protein: CASSLGTYEQYF
CDR3 DNA: TGTGCCAGCAGCTTAGGGACGTACGAGCAGTACTTC

J gene: TRBJ1-4
clone size: -
D gene: -
V gene: TRBV15
CDR3 protein: CATSRDRAGGEKLFF
CDR3 DNA: TGTGCCACCAGCAGAGATCGGGCGGGGGGTGAAAAACTGTTTTTT

J gene: TRBJ1-5
clone size: -
D gene: -
V gene: TRBV25-1
CDR3 protein: CASSESGRTSNQPQHF
CDR3 DNA: TGTGCCAGCAGTGAATCGGGACGGACTAGCAATCAGCCCCAGCATTTT

J gene: TRBJ1-4
clone size: once
D gene: TRBD1
V gene: TRBV6-5
CDR3 protein: CASSPDRGVEKLFF
CDR3 DNA: TGTGCCAGCAGTCCAGACAGGGGGGTTGAAAAACTGTTTTTT

J gene: TRBJ1-1
clone size: -
D gene: -
V gene: TRBV2
CDR3 protein: CASSVGEAFF
CDR3 DNA: TGTGCCAGCAGTGTGGGAGAAGCTTTCTTT

J gene: TRBJ1-5
clone size: -
D gene: TRBD1
V gene: TRBV7-9
CDR3 protein: CASSSDRASNQPQHF
CDR3 DNA: TGTGCCAGCAGCTCGGACAGGGCAAGCAATCAGCCCCAGCATTTT

J gene: TRBJ2-5
clone size: once
D gene: -
V gene: TRBV19
CDR3 protein: CASSKPGRTGETQYF
CDR3 DNA: TGTGCCAGTAGCAAGCCGGGACGCACGGGGGAGACCCAGTACTTC

J gene: TRBJ1-2
clone size: -
D gene: -
V gene: TRBV7-9
CDR3 protein: CASRKQGSYGYTF
CDR3 DNA: TGTGCCAGCAGAAAACAGGGAAGCTATGGCTACACCTTC